This TCR beta chain is drawn from a study of T cell responses to AZD1222 COVID-19 vaccine. This CDR3 has 12 residues. Trimming removed 6 bases from V and 7 bases from J, with 12 bases in between. Germline CDR1 MGHDK, CDR2 SYGVNS. TCRdb's table, derived via immunoSEQ multiplex PCR, lists solely in-frame clones and lacks some. The repertoire has roughly 120,000 clones, 87% of them found once; the top ten carry approximately 10%. The chain combines TRBV25-1 with TRBJ2-5, with D possibly matching TRBD1 (6 bases). The sample in question was peripheral blood, obtained on day 0 of AZD1222 vaccination. The sequence was obtained from an adult in good health. CDR3 residues: CASRLGRGTQYF. CDR3 coding DNA: TGTGCCAGCAGATTGGGCAGGGGGACCCAGTACTTC.